The present T cell receptor (beta chain) was sequenced within a study of human T cells and chemical hapten exposure. Study summary: Patients' scalps got diphenylcyclopropenone weekly throughout the approximately 25-week study.

V was cut by 3 bases and J by 3 bases, with 12 bases left in between. The CDR3 spans 14 residues. Time point in this sample: pre-sensitization, week 0. The treatment is: therapeutic diphenylcyclopropenone sensitization with weekly scalp DPC. TCRdb re-derived calls from the RACE reads in MiXCR, one entry per CDR3 protein. The sample records under 300,000 distinct CDR3 sequences, 8.6% being singletons. This clonotype occurred a few times. This TCR was sampled from a woman aged 40-49 years with alopecia areata. Some clones in this sample may be carry-over from other donors' samples. The sequencing used whole blood, collected in connection with sensitization to the hapten diphenylcyclopropenone (DPC). This chain uses TRBV12-3 or TRBV12-4 with TRBJ2-7, with D possibly being TRBD1 (6 bases). CDR3 in DNA: TGTGCCAGCAGTTTGGGGGCGCCTGACTACGAGCAGTACTTC. Translation gives CASSLGAPDYEQYF.